These 13 T cell receptor beta chains were all obtained from the same sample, sequenced in a study of cytomegalovirus exposure and HLA in healthy donors. It was with 60 Vbeta and 13 Jbeta primers that the PCR ran. Assay used: immunoSEQ multiplex PCR; TCRdb lists only in-frame clones, some missing. This sample yields about 100,000 clones, of which approximately 73% are seen a single time; 3% to 4% belongs to the top ten. What was sequenced was PBMCs. Receptors were obtained from a man aged 35 to 55 in good health and CMV-seronegative.

This chain joins TRBV7-9 and TRBJ1-6; D is undetermined. V lost 2 bases and J lost 6, with 8 bases in between. CDR1 and CDR2 (germline): SEHNR, FQNEAQ (reference sequence). The CDR3 contains 14 residues. This chain's CDR3 is CASSLKWANSPLHF. CDR3 bases: TGTGCCAGCAGCTTAAAATGGGCTAATTCACCCCTCCACTTT.

The rearrangement links TRBV5-1 to TRBJ2-3; 12 nucleotides line up with TRBD2. Trimming removed 4 bases from V and 8 bases from J; junction bases left unmatched: 20. Germline lookup yields CDR1 SGHRS and CDR2 YFSETQ. The CDR3 is 19 amino acids. CDR3 amino acids: CASSIGTSGRSSQPGTQYF. In DNA form, the CDR3 reads TGCGCCAGCAGCATAGGGACTAGCGGGCGGTCTTCCCAGCCTGGTACGCAGTATTTT.

The rearrangement joins TRBV7-3 to TRBJ1-1, with unresolved D. Germline values: CDR1 SGHTA, CDR2 FQGTGA. The germline V and J ends were trimmed by 6 bases and 8 bases, with 16 bases remaining between them. The length of the CDR3 is 13 residues. CDR3 protein: CASRLNFGGEAFF. The CDR3 DNA follows: TGTGCCAGCAGGCTAAACTTTGGAGGGGAAGCTTTCTTT. The full variable domain, with the rest looked up from reference TRBV7-3 and TRBJ1-1, is GAGVSQTPSNKVTEKGKYVELRCDPISGHTALYWYRQSLGQGPEFLIYFQGTGAADDSGLPNDRFFAVRPEGSVSTLKIQRTERGDSAVYLCASRLNFGGEAFFGQGTRLTVV.

Concerning this clone: At one of its ends the junction is not consistent with the germline gene, which may arise from a read error. V gene TRBV29-1 combines with J gene TRBJ2-7, with TRBD1 matching over 12 bases. CDR3 length equals 14 residues. Germline V gives CDR1 SQVTM, CDR2 ANQGSEA. CDR3: CSVDYGTGGGERYF. DNA for the CDR3: TGCAGCGTTGACTACGGGACAGGGGGCGGTGAGCGGTACTTC.

This rearrangement joins TRBV7-2 to TRBJ2-7; D unresolved. The CDR3 has 14 amino acids. Germline V lookup: CDR1 SGHTA, CDR2 FQGNSA. Trimming shortened V by 1 base and J by 6 bases, and 13 bases separated the two germline ends. The CDR3 region is CASSLGLLLGEQYF. Written as DNA, the CDR3 is TGTGCCAGCAGCTTAGGTCTCCTACTTGGCGAGCAGTACTTC.

This chain links TRBV7-6 with TRBJ2-2; 11 bases match TRBD1. Germline V gene lookup returns CDR1 SGHVS and CDR2 FNYEAQ. Unmatched junction bases numbered 10, after V lost 5 bases and J lost 2 bases. The CDR3 contains 18 residues. CDR3 nucleotide sequence: TGTGCCAGCAGCATTCGACCCGGGACAGGGGGAAACACCGGGGAGCTGTTTTTT. It translates to CASSIRPGTGGNTGELFF.

V usage is TRBV13 and J usage is TRBJ2-5; TRBD2 matches at 7 bases. This CDR3 region has 13 residues. Germline V gives CDR1 PRHDT, CDR2 FYEKMQ (reference sequence). With 4 bases clipped from V and 4 bases from J, the junction kept 3 bases outside the gene matches. CDR3 amino acids: CASSSWGGETQYF. The CDR3, as DNA: TGTGCCAGCAGCTCTTGGGGGGGAGAGACCCAGTACTTC.

CDR3 DNA sequence: TGTGCCAGCAGTTACTCGTTCGGCTACGAGCAGTACTTC. This translates into CASSYSFGYEQYF. This chain connects TRBV6-5 to TRBJ2-7; no reliable D call. V was pared by 0 bases and J by 3 bases, with 6 bases between. The germline V gene encodes CDR1 MNHEY and CDR2 SVGAGI. The CDR3 contains 13 residues.

V and J are TRBV5-1 and TRBJ2-5; D might be TRBD2 (6 bases). The V end lost 4 bases, the J end lost 1 base, and 14 bases lay between the germline ends. The germline V gene has CDR1 SGHRS and CDR2 YFSETQ. This CDR3 is built from 15 residues. CDR3 bases: TGCGCCAGCAGCCGCGGGGACGGACTCCAAGAGACCCAGTACTTC. It is translated as CASSRGDGLQETQYF. Variable domain in full (rest from reference TRBV5-1 and TRBJ2-5): KAGVTQTPRYLIKTRGQQVTLSCSPISGHRSVSWYQQTPGQGLQFLFEYFSETQRNKGNFPGRFSGRQFSNSRSEMNVSTLELGDSALYLCASSRGDGLQETQYFGPGTRLLVL.

This clone was counted between two and nine times. The CDR3 nucleotides read TGTGCCAGTAGTAGCGCCCGACGGGACAGGGGGCAACCCCAGCATTTT. Translation gives CASSSARRDRGQPQHF. J is TRBJ1-5 and V is TRBV19, with 12 bases aligning to TRBD1. Germline V CDR1 and CDR2: LNHDA, SQIVND (reference sequence). V shed 4 bases and J 10 bases; nucleotides not matched to a gene: 11. There are 16 residues in the CDR3.

The chain carries TRBV5-4 and TRBJ2-2; weak D call: TRBD1 (5 bases). Deletions cut 2 bases from V and 2 bases from J, with 7 bases between. The germline gives CDR1 SGHNT, CDR2 YYREEE (reference sequence). This CDR3 has 14 amino acids. CDR3 residues: CASSFQGNTGELFF. The CDR3 coding sequence is TGTGCCAGCAGCTTCCAGGGTAACACCGGGGAGCTGTTTTTT.

V usage is TRBV6-5 and J usage is TRBJ2-5; no clear D gene. This CDR3 is 12 amino acids long. Germline V gene lookup returns CDR1 MNHEY and CDR2 SVGAGI. V was pared by 2 bases and J by 5 bases, with 6 bases between. CDR3 DNA: TGTGCCAGCAGTTACGGTCGGGAGACCCAGTACTTC. Translated, it gives CASSYGRETQYF.

J is TRBJ1-4 and V is TRBV11-2; 10 bases match TRBD1. From germline, CDR1 is SGHAT and CDR2 FQNNGV. The CDR3 is 14 residues long. The V gene end was trimmed by 5 bases and the J gene end by 6 bases; junction bases not matched to a gene: 3. The CDR3 is CASSLGQGDEKLFF. Here the CDR3 DNA reads TGTGCCAGCAGCCTTGGACAGGGGGATGAAAAACTGTTTTTT. Variable domain in full (rest from reference TRBV11-2 and TRBJ1-4): EAGVAQSPRYKIIEKRQSVAFWCNPISGHATLYWYQQILGQGPKLLIQFQNNGVVDDSQLPKDRFSAERLKGVDSTLKIQPAKLEDSAVYLCASSLGQGDEKLFFGSGTQLSVL.